The present TCR beta chain was sequenced within a study of blood T cell repertoires in COVID-19. On the study more broadly: The study drew acute and convalescent COVID-19 samples from the United States, Italy and Spain. T cells, B-cell-depleted T cells, or PBMCs provided the cDNA or gDNA that served as material.

As processed by the authors: Estimates of nucleated cell counts were drawn from the amplification of reference gene primers. TCRdb's copy holds only in-frame clones and misses some; the assay was immunoSEQ multiplex PCR. V, J and clone size are those of that table, while D and trimming were read from the DNA. The data show 62,000 or so clones, with around 90% seen just once and approximately 5% held by the top ten. This sequence originates from a human donor in a cohort sampled during active COVID-19. Sample: peripheral blood.

CDR3 sequence reads: CASSSQMSGGGEQFF. The CDR3 DNA follows: TGTGCCAGCAGCTCCCAAATGTCTGGCGGCGGTGAGCAGTTCTTC. The rearrangement uses TRBV7-2 and TRBJ2-1, with no clear D. Trimming removed 4 bases at V and 9 bases at J, with 19 bases between. This CDR3 contains 15 residues. Per germline, CDR1 SGHTA and CDR2 FQGNSA.